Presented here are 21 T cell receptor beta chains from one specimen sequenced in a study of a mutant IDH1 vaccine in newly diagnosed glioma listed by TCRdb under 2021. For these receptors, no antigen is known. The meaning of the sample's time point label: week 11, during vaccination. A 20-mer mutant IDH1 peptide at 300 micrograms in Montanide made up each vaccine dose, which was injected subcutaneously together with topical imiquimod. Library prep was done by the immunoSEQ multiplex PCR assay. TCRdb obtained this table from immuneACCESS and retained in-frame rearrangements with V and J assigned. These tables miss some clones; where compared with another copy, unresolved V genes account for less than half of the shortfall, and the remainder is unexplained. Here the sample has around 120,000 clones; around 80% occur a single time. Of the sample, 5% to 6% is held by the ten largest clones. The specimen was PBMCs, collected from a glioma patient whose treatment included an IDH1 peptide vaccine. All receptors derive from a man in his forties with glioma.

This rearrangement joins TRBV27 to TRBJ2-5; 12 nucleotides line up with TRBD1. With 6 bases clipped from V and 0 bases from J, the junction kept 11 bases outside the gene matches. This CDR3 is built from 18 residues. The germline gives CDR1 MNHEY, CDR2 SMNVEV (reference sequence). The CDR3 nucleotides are TGTGCCAGCAGGAGGGGACAGGGGGCCGGAGGGTACCAAGAGACCCAGTACTTC. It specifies CASRRGQGAGGYQETQYF.

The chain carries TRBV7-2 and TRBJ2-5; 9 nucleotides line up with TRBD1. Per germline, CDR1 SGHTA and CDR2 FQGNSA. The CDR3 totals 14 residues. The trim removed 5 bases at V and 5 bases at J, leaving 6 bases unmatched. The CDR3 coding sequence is TGTGCCAGCAGCAAGGGACAGGGTAGGGAGACCCAGTACTTC. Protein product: CASSKGQGRETQYF. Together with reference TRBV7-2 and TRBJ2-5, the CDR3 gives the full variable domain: GAGVSQSPSNKVTEKGKDVELRCDPISGHTALYWYRQSLGQGLEFLIYFQGNSAPDKSGLPSDRFSAERTGGSVSTLTIQRTQQEDSAVYLCASSKGQGRETQYFGPGTRLLVL.

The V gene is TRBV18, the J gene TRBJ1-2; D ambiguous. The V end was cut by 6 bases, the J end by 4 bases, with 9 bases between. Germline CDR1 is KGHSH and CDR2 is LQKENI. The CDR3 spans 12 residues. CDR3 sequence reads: CASSDGIYGYTF. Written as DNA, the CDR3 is TGTGCCAGCTCGGACGGGATCTATGGCTACACCTTC. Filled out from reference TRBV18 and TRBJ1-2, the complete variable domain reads NAGVMQNPRHLVRRRGQEARLRCSPMKGHSHVYWYRQLPEEGLKFMVYLQKENIIDESGMPKERFSAEFPKEGPSILRIQQVVRGDSAAYFCASSDGIYGYTFGSGTRLTVV.

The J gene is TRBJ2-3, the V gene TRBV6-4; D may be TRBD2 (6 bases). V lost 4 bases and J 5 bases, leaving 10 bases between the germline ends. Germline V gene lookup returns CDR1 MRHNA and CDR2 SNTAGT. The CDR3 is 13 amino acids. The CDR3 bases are TGTGCCAGCAGTGCGGGACTTCAAGATACGCAGTATTTT. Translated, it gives CASSAGLQDTQYF.

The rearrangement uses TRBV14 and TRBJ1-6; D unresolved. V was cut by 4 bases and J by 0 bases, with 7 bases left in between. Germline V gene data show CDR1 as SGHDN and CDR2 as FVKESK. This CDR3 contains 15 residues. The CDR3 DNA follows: TGTGCCAGCAGCCCCAGTTCCTCCTATAATTCACCCCTCCACTTT. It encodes CASSPSSSYNSPLHF.

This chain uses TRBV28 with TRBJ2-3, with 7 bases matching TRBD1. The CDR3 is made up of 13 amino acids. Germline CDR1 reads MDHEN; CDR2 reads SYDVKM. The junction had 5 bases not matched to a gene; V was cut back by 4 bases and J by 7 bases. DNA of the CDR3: TGTGCCAGCAGTTCTTACAGGGGAAATACGCAGTATTTT. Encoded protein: CASSSYRGNTQYF.

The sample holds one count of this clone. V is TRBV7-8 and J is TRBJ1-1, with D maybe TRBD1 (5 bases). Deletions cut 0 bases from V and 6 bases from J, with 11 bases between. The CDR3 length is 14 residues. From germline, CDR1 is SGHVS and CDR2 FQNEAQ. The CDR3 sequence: CASSLAGQSPEAFF. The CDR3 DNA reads TGTGCCAGCAGCTTAGCGGGGCAGTCTCCTGAAGCTTTCTTT. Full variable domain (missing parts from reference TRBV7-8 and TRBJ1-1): GAGVSQSPRYKVAKRGQDVALRCDPISGHVSLFWYQQALGQGPEFLTYFQNEAQLDKSGLPSDRFFAERPEGSVSTLKIQRTQQEDSAVYLCASSLAGQSPEAFFGQGTRLTVV.

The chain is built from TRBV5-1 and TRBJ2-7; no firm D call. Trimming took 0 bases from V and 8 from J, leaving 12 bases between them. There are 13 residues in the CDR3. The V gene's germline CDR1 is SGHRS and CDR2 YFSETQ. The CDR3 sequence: CASSLEPGNKQYF. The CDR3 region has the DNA TGCGCCAGCAGCTTGGAACCGGGTAACAAGCAGTACTTC.

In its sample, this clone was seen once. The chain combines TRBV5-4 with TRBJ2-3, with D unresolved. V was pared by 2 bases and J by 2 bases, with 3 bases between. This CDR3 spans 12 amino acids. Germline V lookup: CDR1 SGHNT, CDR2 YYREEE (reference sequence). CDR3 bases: TGTGCCAGCAGCTTCCTCACAGATACGCAGTATTTT. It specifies CASSFLTDTQYF.

Here the CDR3 reads CASRCPVSSYEQYF. The CDR3 region has the DNA TGCGCCAGCAGGTGTCCAGTGTCCTCCTACGAGCAGTACTTC. This sequence joins TRBV10-1 and TRBJ2-7; D uncertain. This CDR3 is 14 amino acids long. Germline CDR1 WNHNN, CDR2 SYGVQD (reference sequence). V lost 6 bases and J lost 0, with 12 bases in between.

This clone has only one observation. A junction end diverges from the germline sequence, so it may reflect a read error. CDR3 coding DNA: TGTGCCACCAGTGGACAGGGTAAAGGCAATGAGCAGTTCTTC. It codes for CATSGQGKGNEQFF. The chain has TRBV10-3 and TRBJ2-1, with TRBD1 identical over 8 bases. Germline V gives CDR1 ENHRY, CDR2 SYGVKD. This CDR3 comprises 14 residues.

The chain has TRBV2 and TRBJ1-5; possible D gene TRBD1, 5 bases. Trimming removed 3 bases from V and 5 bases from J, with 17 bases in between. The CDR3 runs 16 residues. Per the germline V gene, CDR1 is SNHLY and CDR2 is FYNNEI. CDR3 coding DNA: TGTGCCAGCAGTGATCCGGGTCAGGGAGCTTATCAGCCCCAGCATTTT. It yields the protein CASSDPGQGAYQPQHF.

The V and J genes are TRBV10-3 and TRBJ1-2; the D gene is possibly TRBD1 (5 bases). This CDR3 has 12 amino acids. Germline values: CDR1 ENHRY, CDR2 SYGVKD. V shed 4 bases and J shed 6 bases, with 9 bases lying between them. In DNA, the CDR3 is TGTGCCATCAGTGTAGGAGGGGATGGCTACACCTTC. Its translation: CAISVGGDGYTF.

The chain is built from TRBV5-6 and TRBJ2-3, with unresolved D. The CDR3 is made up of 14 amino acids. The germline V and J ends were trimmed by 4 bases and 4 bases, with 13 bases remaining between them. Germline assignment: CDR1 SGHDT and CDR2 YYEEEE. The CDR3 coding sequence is TGTGCCAGCAGCCCCGCTTCAGGACCAGATACGCAGTATTTT. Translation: CASSPASGPDTQYF.

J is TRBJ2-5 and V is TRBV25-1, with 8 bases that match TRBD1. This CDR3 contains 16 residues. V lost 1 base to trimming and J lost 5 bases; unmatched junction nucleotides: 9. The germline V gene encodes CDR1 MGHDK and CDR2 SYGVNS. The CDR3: CASSEWRQGFGETQYF. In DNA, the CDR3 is TGTGCCAGCAGTGAATGGCGACAGGGGTTTGGGGAGACCCAGTACTTC. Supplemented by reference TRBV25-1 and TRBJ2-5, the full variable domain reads EADIYQTPRYLVIGTGKKITLECSQTMGHDKMYWYQQDPGMELHLIHYSYGVNSTEKGDLSSESTVSRIRTEHFPLTLESARPSHTSQYLCASSEWRQGFGETQYFGPGTRLLVL.

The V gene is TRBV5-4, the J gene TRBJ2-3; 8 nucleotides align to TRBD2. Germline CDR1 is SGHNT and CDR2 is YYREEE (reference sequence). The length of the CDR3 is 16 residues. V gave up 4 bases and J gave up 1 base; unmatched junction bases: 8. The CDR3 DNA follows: TGTGCCAGCAGCAATGGGGGTAGCGGGGGCACAGATACGCAGTATTTT. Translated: CASSNGGSGGTDTQYF.

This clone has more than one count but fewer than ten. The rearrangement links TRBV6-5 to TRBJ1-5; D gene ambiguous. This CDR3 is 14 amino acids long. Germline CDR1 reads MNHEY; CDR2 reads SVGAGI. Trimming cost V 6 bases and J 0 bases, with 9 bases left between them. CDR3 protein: CASREGLSNQPQHF. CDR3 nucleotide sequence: TGTGCCAGCAGGGAAGGACTTAGCAATCAGCCCCAGCATTTT.

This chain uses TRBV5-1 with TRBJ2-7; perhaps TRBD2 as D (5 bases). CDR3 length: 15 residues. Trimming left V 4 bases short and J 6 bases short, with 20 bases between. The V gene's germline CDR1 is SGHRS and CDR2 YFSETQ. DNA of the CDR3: TGCGCCAGCAGCCCGCCGGGGTTTTCGATCCGCGAGCAGTACTTC. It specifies CASSPPGFSIREQYF.

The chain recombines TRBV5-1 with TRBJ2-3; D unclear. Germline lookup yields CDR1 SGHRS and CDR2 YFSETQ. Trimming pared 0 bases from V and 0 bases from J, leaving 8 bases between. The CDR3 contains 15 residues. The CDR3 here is CASSLGATSTDTQYF. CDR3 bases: TGCGCCAGCAGCTTGGGTGCAACAAGCACAGATACGCAGTATTTT.

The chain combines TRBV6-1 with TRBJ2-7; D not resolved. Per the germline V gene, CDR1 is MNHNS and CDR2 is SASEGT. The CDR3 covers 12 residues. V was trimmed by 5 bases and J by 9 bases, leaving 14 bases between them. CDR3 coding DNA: TGTGCCAGCAGTCCAAACTTCCTAGGGCAGTACTTC. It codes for CASSPNFLGQYF.

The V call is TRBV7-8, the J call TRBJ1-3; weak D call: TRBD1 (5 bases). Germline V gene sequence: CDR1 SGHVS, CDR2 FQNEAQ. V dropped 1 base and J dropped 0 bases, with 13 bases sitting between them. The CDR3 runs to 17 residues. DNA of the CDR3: TGTGCCAGCAGCTTAGTTTGGACAAGGGTCTCTGGAAACACCATATATTTT. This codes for CASSLVWTRVSGNTIYF.